The 20 T cell receptor beta chains listed next were all sequenced from one sample in a study of CD4+ T cells in melanoma. The table came from immunoSEQ multiplex PCR; TCRdb's copy has only in-frame clones and leaves some out. This sample carries several thousand clones, less than 75% of them seen once, and the ten largest clones take over 20%. The specimen sequenced was cells from a culture (not recorded whether cultured in vitro). The receptors stem from a human donor with melanoma.

The chain uses TRBV7-3 and TRBJ2-2, with 7 bases matching TRBD1. Germline CDR1 and CDR2: SGHTA and FQGTGA. After removal of 5 bases from V and 7 bases from J, the junction contained 10 bases not matched to a gene. The CDR3 extends over 15 amino acids. CDR3: CASSQRTGFGGELFF. The DNA of the CDR3 is TGTGCCAGCAGCCAACGGACAGGTTTTGGCGGGGAGCTGTTTTTT.

V is TRBV4-1 and J is TRBJ2-7; 9 nucleotides line up with TRBD1. The CDR3 has 14 amino acids. J was trimmed by 1 base and V by 4 bases; bases with no gene match: 2. Per germline, CDR1 MGHRA and CDR2 YSYEKL. This CDR3 is CASSRTGDSYEQYF. The CDR3 bases are TGCGCCAGCAGCCGGACAGGGGATTCCTACGAGCAGTACTTC.

The V call is TRBV5-1, the J call TRBJ2-1; no definite D call. The germline V gene encodes CDR1 SGHRS and CDR2 YFSETQ. Trimming stripped 0 bases from V and 6 bases from J, with 16 bases between. The CDR3 covers 16 residues. This CDR3 is CASSLARTVSRNEQFF. The CDR3 DNA follows: TGCGCCAGCAGCTTGGCCCGAACAGTTTCGCGCAATGAGCAGTTCTTC.

The chain couples TRBV9 to TRBJ1-4; D possibly corresponds to TRBD1 (5 bases). Deletions cut 2 bases from V and 0 bases from J, with 8 bases between. The germline CDR1 and CDR2 sequences are SGDLS and YYNGEE. CDR3 length: 15 residues. The CDR3 loop is CASSVTTATNEKLFF. The CDR3 nucleotides are TGTGCCAGCAGCGTCACGACAGCAACTAATGAAAAACTGTTTTTT. The full variable domain, with the rest looked up from reference TRBV9 and TRBJ1-4, is DSGVTQTPKHLITATGQRVTLRCSPRSGDLSVYWYQQSLDQGLQFLIQYYNGEERAKGNILERFSAQQFPDLHSELNLSSLELGDSALYFCASSVTTATNEKLFFGSGTQLSVL.

The J gene is TRBJ2-5, the V gene TRBV15; D gene unclear. Germline V gene data show CDR1 as LNHNV and CDR2 as YYDKDF (reference sequence). The CDR3 runs to 15 residues. Trimming took off 0 bases at V and 1 base at J, with 9 bases between the two ends. CDR3 loop: CATSRDRLGQETQYF. For the CDR3, the DNA is TGTGCCACCAGCAGAGATCGTTTGGGCCAAGAGACCCAGTACTTC.

This rearrangement joins TRBV28 to TRBJ1-3; the D gene is possibly TRBD1 (6 bases). Trimming removed 4 bases at V and 2 bases at J, with 24 bases between. CDR1 is MDHEN and CDR2 is SYDVKM in the germline V gene. The CDR3 has 19 amino acids. The CDR3 coding sequence is TGTGCCAGCAGTTGGATTGGAACTACAGGGTTAGGAGCTGGAAACACCATATATTTT. Translation gives CASSWIGTTGLGAGNTIYF.

This chain joins TRBV11-3 and TRBJ1-5; D uncertain. V was cut by 0 bases and J by 2 bases, with 8 bases left in between. The CDR3 spans 15 residues. CDR1 SGHNT and CDR2 YENEEA come from the germline V gene. CDR3 DNA sequence: TGTGCCAGCAGCTTAGATATGTCAGGCAATCAGCCCCAGCATTTT. This translates into CASSLDMSGNQPQHF.

This chain links TRBV14 with TRBJ2-5; 7 bases fit TRBD1. Germline V gene lookup returns CDR1 SGHDN and CDR2 FVKESK. The length of the CDR3 is 15 residues. Germline trimming cut 4 bases from V and 4 bases from J; bases unmatched to any gene: 9. Here the CDR3 DNA reads TGTGCCAGCAGCCCCAGATCGACAGGGAGAGAGACCCAGTACTTC. Its protein is CASSPRSTGRETQYF.

Only a few counts were recorded for this clone. The chain uses TRBV4-2 and TRBJ2-1; D unresolved. There are 13 residues in the CDR3. V dropped 0 bases and J dropped 4 bases, with 4 bases sitting between them. The germline V gene encodes CDR1 LGHNA and CDR2 YNFKEQ. The chain's CDR3 is CASSQEAYNEQFF. Here the CDR3 DNA reads TGTGCCAGCAGCCAAGAGGCTTACAATGAGCAGTTCTTC.

This clone is medium-sized. This chain connects TRBV6-1 to TRBJ1-1; D is ambiguous. V lost 2 bases, J lost 8 bases, and 18 bases lay in between. The CDR3 contains 15 residues. Germline CDR1 is MNHNS and CDR2 is SASEGT. The DNA of the CDR3 is TGTGCCAGCAGTGAAACTATGAACTTCGTGGCAGAAGCTTTCTTT. Its protein is CASSETMNFVAEAFF.

J is TRBJ2-3 and V is TRBV7-2; weak D call: TRBD1 (6 bases). Trimming took off 5 bases at V and 8 bases at J, with 17 bases between the two ends. The CDR3 has 14 residues. CDR1 is SGHTA, CDR2 FQGNSA, per germline. The chain's CDR3 is CASSTPLQGFTQYF. CDR3 bases: TGTGCCAGCAGCACTCCACTCCAGGGGTTTACGCAGTATTTT.

This clone rates as large. The rearrangement joins TRBV5-1 to TRBJ1-2, with D possibly TRBD1 on 5 matching bases. The germline V and J ends were trimmed by 0 bases and 6 bases, with 9 bases remaining between them. The CDR3 length is 13 residues. CDR1 and CDR2 (germline): SGHRS, YFSETQ. The CDR3 bases are TGCGCCAGCAGCTTGGCCGAAGGGGATGGCTACACCTTC. This encodes CASSLAEGDGYTF.

This clone appeared a few times. The rearrangement uses TRBV5-5 and TRBJ1-2; 9 nucleotides agree with TRBD1. The CDR3 has 18 residues. Germline CDR1 SGHKS, CDR2 YYEKEE (reference sequence). The V and J ends lost 0 bases and 5 bases, in that order; junction bases with no gene match: 14. CDR3 in amino acids: CASSLAQGQGFEKYGYTF. CDR3 nucleotides: TGTGCCAGCAGCTTGGCCCAAGGACAGGGGTTTGAGAAGTATGGCTACACCTTC.

The rearrangement uses TRBV3-1 (or the pseudogene TRBV3-2) and TRBJ1-2; D not certain. V lost 4 bases to trimming and J lost 8 bases, with 17 bases between them. CDR1 and CDR2 from the germline V gene are LGHDT and YNNKEL (reference sequence). The CDR3 runs 14 residues. CDR3 DNA: TGTGCCAGCAGCCCAGCTGAGGTTGAGAGGGGCTACACCTTC. Translated, it gives CASSPAEVERGYTF.

This rearrangement joins TRBV19 to TRBJ1-4; the match to TRBD1 covers 8 bases. Germline CDR1 and CDR2: LNHDA and SQIVND (reference sequence). The CDR3 spans 15 residues. Unmatched junction bases numbered 15, after V lost 11 bases and J lost 7 bases. DNA for the CDR3: TGTGCCGAGAGGGTGGGGCAGGGGGCGAGTGAAAAACTGTTTTTT. Amino acids: CAERVGQGASEKLFF. Variable domain in full (rest from reference TRBV19 and TRBJ1-4): DGGITQSPKYLFRKEGQNVTLSCEQNLNHDAMYWYRQDPGQGLRLIYYSQIVNDFQKGDIAEGYSVSREKKESFPLTVTSAQKNPTAFYLCAERVGQGASEKLFFGSGTQLSVL.

This clone has a handful of counts. V is TRBV19 and J is TRBJ2-2, with a weak D call TRBD2 (7 bases). CDR3 size: 15 residues. Trimming removed 3 bases at V and 6 bases at J, with 14 bases between. Germline V gives CDR1 LNHDA, CDR2 SQIVND (reference sequence). The CDR3 nucleotides read TGTGCCAGTAGTATTCGGGGGGCGAGGGCCGGGGAGCTGTTTTTT. This translates into CASSIRGARAGELFF.

The chain carries TRBV20-1 and TRBJ1-1; D unclear. This CDR3 comprises 11 residues. V dropped 6 bases and J dropped 1 base, with 6 bases sitting between them. Germline V lookup: CDR1 DFQATT, CDR2 SNEGSKA (reference sequence). CDR3 residues: CSAEQNTEAFF. The CDR3 DNA reads TGCAGTGCAGAACAGAACACTGAAGCTTTCTTT.

This chain uses TRBV7-9 with TRBJ2-1; D is possibly TRBD2 (6 bases). V lost 5 bases and J 6 bases, leaving 11 bases between the germline ends. Germline loops: CDR1 SEHNR, CDR2 FQNEAQ (reference sequence). The CDR3 runs to 13 residues. The CDR3: CASSRDFPNEQFF. CDR3 in DNA: TGTGCCAGCAGCCGGGACTTCCCCAATGAGCAGTTCTTC.

This chain uses TRBV27 with TRBJ1-1; TRBD1 is a possible D gene (6 bases). The CDR3 consists of 11 residues. Germline V gene data show CDR1 as MNHEY and CDR2 as SMNVEV (reference sequence). Trimming took off 8 bases at V and 4 bases at J, with 8 bases between the two ends. The chain's CDR3 is CASLGGTEAFF. CDR3 DNA: TGTGCCAGCCTAGGGGGCACTGAAGCTTTCTTT.

The chain is built from TRBV6-6 and TRBJ1-3, with D possibly matching TRBD1 (5 bases). Trimming shortened V by 5 bases and J by 3 bases, and 14 bases separated the two germline ends. Germline loops: CDR1 MNHNY, CDR2 SVGAGI (reference sequence). This CDR3 is built from 15 residues. In nucleotides, the CDR3 is TGTGCCAGCAGTGCAGGGAGTAATTTTGGAAACACCATATATTTT. Residues: CASSAGSNFGNTIYF.